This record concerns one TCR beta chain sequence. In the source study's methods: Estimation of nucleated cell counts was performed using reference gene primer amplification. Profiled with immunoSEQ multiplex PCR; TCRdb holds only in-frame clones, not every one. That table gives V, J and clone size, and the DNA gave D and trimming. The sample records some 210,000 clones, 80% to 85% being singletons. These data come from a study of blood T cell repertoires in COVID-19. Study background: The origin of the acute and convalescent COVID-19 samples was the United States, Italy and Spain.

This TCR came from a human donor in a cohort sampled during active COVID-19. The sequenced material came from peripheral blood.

CDR3 loop: CASSLRGGQRDGYTF. The CDR3 DNA is TGCGCCAGCAGCTTGCGTGGGGGACAGAGGGATGGCTACACCTTC. J is TRBJ1-2 and V is TRBV5-1; the match to TRBD1 covers 7 bases. Germline V gene sequence: CDR1 SGHRS, CDR2 YFSETQ. V lost 1 base, J lost 6 bases, and 9 bases stayed unmatched. The CDR3 is 15 amino acids.